Listed here are 2 T cell receptor beta chains from one sample, sequenced in a study of blood T cells in healthy people across ages. Primed by a sample-barcoded 5' primer and a J-beta primer mix, a second PCR proceeded for about 7 to 12 cycles. TCRdb fed the 5' RACE reads into MiXCR, producing one record per CDR3 protein. The sample includes about 780,000 distinct CDR3 sequences, about 42% of them seen just once. The sequencing sample was made of blood. The receptors come from a man older than 75 in good health.

This rearrangement joins TRBV29-1 to TRBJ2-7; TRBD2 agrees at 11 bases. The CDR3 is 15 amino acids. The germline V gene has CDR1 SQVTM and CDR2 ANQGSEA. V lost 3 bases and J lost 6; bases outside the gene matches: 10. The CDR3 loop reads CSVEILAGEVSEQYF. CDR3 bases: TGCAGCGTTGAGATACTAGCGGGAGAGGTATCCGAGCAGTACTTC.

With respect to this clonotype: One end of the junction varies from germline; a read error may be responsible. V gene TRBV25-1 combines with J gene TRBJ1-4; 12 nucleotides agree with TRBD1. The CDR3 extends over 16 amino acids. The germline V gene has CDR1 MGHDK and CDR2 SYGVNS. CDR3 protein: CASTEYPGQGAEKLFF. The CDR3 DNA reads TGTGCCAGCACTGAATATCCGGGACAGGGGGCTGAAAAACTGTTTTTT.